This T cell receptor (beta chain) is from a study of response to subunit inactivated influenza vaccine. This CDR3 contains 16 residues. V lost 7 bases and J lost 3; bases outside the gene matches: 12. The germline gives CDR1 SNHLY, CDR2 FYNNEI. There are a few counts of this clonotype. One entry per CDR3 protein, called by TCRdb with MiXCR from the RT-PCR reads. The sample has about 610,000 distinct CDR3 sequences, 11% to 15% seen once. The sequences come from PBMCs from blood, collected about 12 days after vaccination. The sequence came from a man between 50 and 59 years old who received an inactivated influenza vaccine. The genes are TRBV2 and TRBJ2-3, with TRBD2 matching over 8 bases. CDR3 sequence (DNA): TGTGCCAGCACCCTTGGACTAGCTCCAGGGACAGATACGCAGTATTTT. Translation: CASTLGLAPGTDTQYF.